The rows below give T cell receptor beta chains drawn from one sample of a study of Ad26.COV2.S vaccination and SARS-CoV-2 variants. Clones were read by immunoSEQ multiplex PCR, and TCRdb kept only the in-frame ones, dropping some. Of 450,000 to 550,000 clones in the sample, 89% were seen once. The sample consisted of peripheral blood, taken in a trial of Ad26.COV2.S vaccine versus placebo. These receptors originate from a person between 18 and 65 years old who received the Ad26.COV2.S COVID-19 vaccine or a placebo. CDR3s include the opening cysteine and the closing phenylalanine or tryptophan. The D gene is left open where the match is weak.

d_gene,j_gene,v_gene,CDR3nt,CDR3aa
.,TRBJ2-2,TRBV7-9,TGTGCCAGCAGCTTCGGTCAAAGTAACACCGGGGAGCTGTTTTTT,CASSFGQSNTGELFF
TRBD1,TRBJ1-5,TRBV6-1,TGTGCCAGCAGTGCCGGGACAGGGGTAGGGAGCAATCAGCCCCAGCATTTT,CASSAGTGVGSNQPQHF
.,TRBJ1-1,TRBV7-9,TGTGCCAGCAGCAGGGGCTCTTTGAACACTGAAGCTTTCTTT,CASSRGSLNTEAFF
.,TRBJ2-1,TRBV10-3,TGTGCCAACTGGCCTGGGGGGACCTACAATGAGCAGTTCTTC,CANWPGGTYNEQFF
.,TRBJ1-2,TRBV28,TGTGCCAGCAGTTTACGTAGTGTTAACTATGGCTACACCTTC,CASSLRSVNYGYTF
TRBD2,TRBJ2-3,TRBV7-2,TGTGCCAGCAGCCCCCGCGGGGGAGCTAGCACAGATACGCAGTATTTT,CASSPRGGASTDTQYF
TRBD1,TRBJ1-1,TRBV7-9,TGTGCCAGCAGCCCCCAGCGGGGATCGGGACAGGGTAACACTGAAGCTTTCTTT,CASSPQRGSGQGNTEAFF
.,TRBJ1-3,TRBV5-1,TGCGCCAGCAGCTCGAAGGGGTCTAACTCTGGAAACACCATATATTTT,CASSSKGSNSGNTIYF
TRBD2,TRBJ2-2,TRBV3-1/TRBV3-2,TGTGCCAGCAGCCCCACGGCGATTGCGGGAGGGCCGGTCGGGGAGCTGTTTTTT,CASSPTAIAGGPVGELFF
TRBD1,TRBJ1-2,TRBV7-9,TGTGCCAGCAGCTTAGCGGGGGGACAGGGGTCCTATGGCTACACCTTC,CASSLAGGQGSYGYTF
.,TRBJ1-3,TRBV4-1,TGCGCCAGCAGCCCCGATATAGGACGGACTGGAAACACCATATATTTT,CASSPDIGRTGNTIYF
.,TRBJ2-5,TRBV6-2/TRBV6-3,TGTGCCAGCAGTCAAGGCGAGACCCAGTACTTC,CASSQGETQYF
.,TRBJ1-5,TRBV7-8,TGTGCCAGCAGCTTATCCGGCAATCAGCCCCAGCATTTT,CASSLSGNQPQHF
.,TRBJ1-6,TRBV28,TGTGCCAGCAGTATCGACCCACTGCTTAATACAGCACCCCTCCACTTT,CASSIDPLLNTAPLHF
TRBD1,TRBJ2-5,TRBV5-4,TGTGCCAGCAGCCCAACCGGGACAGGGCAAGAGACCCAGTACTTC,CASSPTGTGQETQYF
TRBD1,TRBJ2-5,TRBV18,TGTGCCAGCTCACCTATGGACAGGGCTCAAGAGACCCAGTACTTC,CASSPMDRAQETQYF